Listed here are 27 T cell receptor beta chains from one sample, sequenced in a study of blood T cell repertoires in COVID-19. Clones were read by immunoSEQ multiplex PCR, and TCRdb kept only the in-frame ones, dropping some. The table shows 150,000 or so clones, with about 80% occurring only once. Sequencing input: peripheral blood. The receptors come from a woman older than 75 with acute or convalescent COVID-19.

This clone was counted once. The rearrangement joins TRBV29-1 to TRBJ2-1; possible D gene TRBD1, 6 bases. The CDR3 runs 13 residues. The V and J ends lost 7 bases and 4 bases respectively, with 14 bases between them. Germline V gives CDR1 SQVTM, CDR2 ANQGSEA. The CDR3 nucleotides read TGCAGCGCCTATACCGACAGGTACAATGAGCAGTTCTTC. This codes for CSAYTDRYNEQFF.

This chain uses TRBV5-6 with TRBJ1-6; D is uncertain. From germline, CDR1 is SGHDT and CDR2 YYEEEE. The CDR3 runs 17 residues. The V end was cut by 2 bases, the J end by 0 bases, with 12 bases between. This CDR3 is CASSFRGTSSYNSPLHF. The CDR3 DNA follows: TGTGCCAGCAGCTTTCGGGGAACTAGCTCCTATAATTCACCCCTCCACTTT. The variable domain in full, completed from reference TRBV5-6 and TRBJ1-6, reads DAGVTQSPTHLIKTRGQQVTLRCSPKSGHDTVSWYQQALGQGPQFIFQYYEEEERQRGNFPDRFSGHQFPNYSSELNVNALLLGDSALYLCASSFRGTSSYNSPLHFGNGTRLTVT.

This chain uses TRBV10-3 with TRBJ2-3; weak D call: TRBD2 (6 bases). The CDR3 consists of 15 residues. Germline CDR1 ENHRY, CDR2 SYGVKD. V gave up 4 bases and J gave up 0 bases, with 11 bases separating them. The CDR3 loop is CAISGGDPSTDTQYF. CDR3 coding DNA: TGTGCCATCAGTGGCGGGGACCCTAGCACAGATACGCAGTATTTT.

This chain links TRBV7-9 with TRBJ1-4, with a tentative D call TRBD1 (5 bases). The CDR3 extends over 14 amino acids. Germline CDR1 and CDR2: SEHNR and FQNEAQ (reference sequence). The V and J ends lost 4 bases and 5 bases respectively, with 11 bases between them. The CDR3 bases are TGTGCCAGCAGCTCCTCCGGGGGAAATGAAAAACTGTTTTTT. This translates into CASSSSGGNEKLFF. The variable domain in full, completed from reference TRBV7-9 and TRBJ1-4, reads DTGVSQNPRHKITKRGQNVTFRCDPISEHNRLYWYRQTLGQGPEFLTYFQNEAQLEKSRLLSDRFSAERPKGSFSTLEIQRTEQGDSAMYLCASSSSGGNEKLFFGSGTQLSVL.

This chain connects TRBV3-1 (or the pseudogene TRBV3-2) to TRBJ2-5, with TRBD2 matching over 7 bases. CDR3 length: 17 amino acids. Germline values: CDR1 LGHDT, CDR2 YNNKEL (reference sequence). Trimming took 2 bases from V and 0 from J; bases not matched to a gene: 9. The CDR3 sequence: CASSQIAAGEYQETQYF. The CDR3 DNA follows: TGTGCCAGCAGCCAAATCGCCGCGGGGGAGTACCAAGAGACCCAGTACTTC.

This clone showed up just a few times. The chain has TRBV7-3 and TRBJ1-2; 7 positions match TRBD1. V trimming: 5 bases; J trimming: 7 bases; junction bases outside the gene matches: 7. The V gene's germline CDR1 is SGHTA and CDR2 FQGTGA. This CDR3 comprises 13 residues. The CDR3 spells CASSPQGGGGYTF. Here the CDR3 DNA reads TGTGCCAGCAGCCCACAAGGGGGCGGTGGCTACACCTTC.

V usage is TRBV3-1 (or the pseudogene TRBV3-2) and J usage is TRBJ1-5; a weak D match, TRBD1 (5 bases). Germline V gene data show CDR1 as LGHDT and CDR2 as YNNKEL (reference sequence). V shed 0 bases and J shed 3 bases, with 12 bases lying between them. The CDR3 sequence is 16 residues long. For the CDR3, the DNA is TGTGCCAGCAGCCAAGATGGGGGAGGTTCCAATCAGCCCCAGCATTTT. Its protein product is CASSQDGGGSNQPQHF.

This rearrangement joins TRBV4-2 to TRBJ2-5; the match to TRBD2 covers 7 bases. Germline V lookup: CDR1 LGHNA, CDR2 YNFKEQ. This CDR3 spans 14 amino acids. Trimming cost V 2 bases and J 5 bases; bases outside gene matches: 5. For the CDR3, the DNA is TGTGCCAGCAGCCAAACCTCTAGCGGCGAGACCCAGTACTTC. It specifies CASSQTSSGETQYF.

This clone was seen only a few times. The V call is TRBV30, the J call TRBJ2-3, with D maybe TRBD2 (8 bases). Trimming removed 4 bases from V and 11 bases from J, with 28 bases in between. Germline CDR1 and CDR2: GTSNPN and SVGIG (reference sequence). This CDR3 contains 16 residues. Here the CDR3 reads CAWTQTGGGQLVKQYF. The CDR3 bases are TGTGCCTGGACCCAAACGGGGGGGGGACAGCTGGTAAAGCAGTATTTT.

To note about this clone: The junction and the germline gene differ at one end; a read error may be behind it. J is TRBJ2-7 and V is TRBV5-1; no clear D. The CDR3 has 15 residues. Germline CDR1 is SGHRS and CDR2 is YFSETQ. CDR3: CASSLVSPLPGEQYF. CDR3 sequence (DNA): TGCGCCAGCAGTTTGGTTTCCCCCCTGCCGGGTGAGCAGTACTTC.

This clone has only one observation. CDR3 sequence: CASSLRQGNTEAFF. The CDR3 DNA reads TGTGCCAGCAGCCTCCGACAGGGAAACACTGAAGCTTTCTTT. The V gene is TRBV11-2, the J gene TRBJ1-1; 7 bases are a match to TRBD1. Germline trimming cut 5 bases from V and 2 bases from J; bases unmatched to any gene: 5. The CDR3 is 14 residues long. CDR1 and CDR2 (germline): SGHAT, FQNNGV.

The V gene is TRBV5-4, the J gene TRBJ2-3; 9 bases map to TRBD1. Germline values: CDR1 SGHNT, CDR2 YYREEE (reference sequence). With 4 bases clipped from V and 2 bases from J, the junction kept 8 bases outside the gene matches. CDR3 size: 16 residues. For the CDR3, the DNA is TGTGCCAGCAGCCTGGGCCGGGACAGGGACACAGATACGCAGTATTTT. Its translation is CASSLGRDRDTDTQYF.

The chain carries TRBV11-3 and TRBJ1-1, with a tentative D call TRBD1 (6 bases). The ends were cut back, 2 bases at V and 4 bases at J, with 8 bases in the middle. Germline V gene sequence: CDR1 SGHNT, CDR2 YENEEA. The CDR3 has 13 amino acids. The CDR3 DNA reads TGTGCCAGCAGCTTAATCAGGGGCACTGAAGCTTTCTTT. This encodes CASSLIRGTEAFF.

This clone was recorded only once. The J gene is TRBJ1-4, the V gene TRBV3-1 (or the pseudogene TRBV3-2); the D gene is possibly TRBD1 (5 bases). CDR3 length: 16 amino acids. The germline CDR1 and CDR2 sequences are LGHDT and YNNKEL (reference sequence). With 1 base removed from V and 3 bases from J, the gap between germline ends came to 12 bases. Written as DNA, the CDR3 is TGTGCCAGCAGCCAAGGGACCCGACAGCCTAATGAAAAACTGTTTTTT. It is translated as CASSQGTRQPNEKLFF.

V gene TRBV25-1 combines with J gene TRBJ1-2; D gene unclear. The CDR3 contains 14 residues. V was cut by 1 base and J by 8 bases, with 14 bases left in between. Per the germline V gene, CDR1 is MGHDK and CDR2 is SYGVNS. CDR3 amino acids: CASSESPPTGGYTF. CDR3 coding DNA: TGTGCCAGCAGTGAATCGCCCCCTACGGGAGGCTACACCTTC.

This rearrangement joins TRBV19 to TRBJ2-7, with a weak D call TRBD1 (6 bases). V gave up 7 bases and J gave up 7 bases, with 20 bases separating them. Germline V gene sequence: CDR1 LNHDA, CDR2 SQIVND (reference sequence). The CDR3 has 14 amino acids. The CDR3 sequence is CASTLGPGVGEQYF. CDR3 nucleotide sequence: TGTGCCAGTACCCTGGGCCCAGGGGTAGGGGAGCAGTACTTC.

This clone was detected only a few times. The V call is TRBV29-1, the J call TRBJ2-2, with TRBD1 identical over 7 bases. Trimming removed 6 bases from V and 4 bases from J; junction bases left unmatched: 8. CDR1 is SQVTM, CDR2 ANQGSEA, per germline. The CDR3 sequence is 14 residues long. The CDR3 spells CSVQGRGSTGELFF. In nucleotides, the CDR3 is TGCAGCGTCCAGGGCAGGGGGAGCACCGGGGAGCTGTTTTTT.

This rearrangement joins TRBV27 to TRBJ1-2, with 8 bases that match TRBD1. This CDR3 comprises 15 residues. The V segment lost 5 bases and the J segment 7 bases; nucleotides outside the gene matches: 12. The V gene's germline CDR1 is MNHEY and CDR2 SMNVEV (reference sequence). The CDR3 DNA is TGTGCCAGCAGTCCCTACCAGGGGGCGCGTGGTGGCTACACCTTC. It codes for CASSPYQGARGGYTF.

V gene TRBV19 combines with J gene TRBJ2-1, with D maybe TRBD2 (5 bases). Germline CDR1 and CDR2: LNHDA and SQIVND (reference sequence). Trimming removed 3 bases from V and 7 bases from J, with 16 bases in between. The CDR3 loop spans 15 amino acids. The CDR3: CASSIRLGIPNEQFF. CDR3 coding DNA: TGTGCCAGTAGTATTCGCCTCGGGATACCTAATGAGCAGTTCTTC. The entire variable domain, with the rest obtained from reference TRBV19 and TRBJ2-1, is as follows: DGGITQSPKYLFRKEGQNVTLSCEQNLNHDAMYWYRQDPGQGLRLIYYSQIVNDFQKGDIAEGYSVSREKKESFPLTVTSAQKNPTAFYLCASSIRLGIPNEQFFGPGTRLTVL.

V usage is TRBV5-1 and J usage is TRBJ1-6; maybe TRBD1 (5 bases). The ends were cut back, 4 bases at V and 7 bases at J, with 15 bases in the middle. This CDR3 region has 15 residues. CDR1 is SGHRS and CDR2 is YFSETQ in the germline V gene. DNA of the CDR3: TGCGCCAGCAGCCTGGGACGGTTCGGGAATTCACCCCTCCACTTT. Translation gives CASSLGRFGNSPLHF.

The J gene is TRBJ1-6, the V gene TRBV11-1, with a possible D match to TRBD1 (6 bases). The CDR3 has 15 amino acids. The germline gives CDR1 SGHAT, CDR2 FQDESV (reference sequence). Trimming removed 3 bases at V and 1 base at J, with 7 bases between. In nucleotides, the CDR3 is TGTGCCAGCAGCTTGAGGGGGTCCTATAATTCACCCCTCCACTTT. Translation gives CASSLRGSYNSPLHF.

This CDR3 is CASSARTSGGALRNEQFF. The CDR3, as DNA: TGTGCCAGCAGCGCCCGGACTAGCGGGGGGGCTCTGAGAAATGAGCAGTTCTTC. The chain carries TRBV9 and TRBJ2-1, with 15 bases that match TRBD2. The CDR3 has 18 residues. Germline V gene data show CDR1 as SGDLS and CDR2 as YYNGEE. J lost 7 bases, V lost 3 bases, and 11 bases had no gene match.

The genes are TRBV6-2 or TRBV6-3 and TRBJ1-5; 7 nucleotides agree with TRBD1. Per germline, CDR1 MNHEY and CDR2 SVGEGT. CDR3 length equals 15 residues. Germline trimming cut 2 bases from V and 5 bases from J; bases unmatched to any gene: 6. This chain's CDR3 is CASSYSTGVYQPQHF. The CDR3 DNA reads TGTGCCAGCAGTTACAGTACAGGGGTATATCAGCCCCAGCATTTT.

For the CDR3, the DNA is TGCGCCAGCAGCTCAGGGACAACGATCAACTATGGCTACACCTTC. Protein: CASSSGTTINYGYTF. V is TRBV5-1 and J is TRBJ1-2, with D possibly matching TRBD1 (6 bases). The CDR3 sequence is 15 residues long. The germline CDR1 and CDR2 sequences are SGHRS and YFSETQ. V lost 3 bases and J 2 bases, leaving 14 bases between the germline ends.

The rearrangement joins TRBV18 to TRBJ2-7; 7 bases are shared with TRBD1. The trim removed 6 bases at V and 5 bases at J, leaving 4 bases unmatched. Germline loops: CDR1 KGHSH, CDR2 LQKENI. The CDR3 is 12 residues long. CDR3 loop: CASSQDRNEQYF. Written as DNA, the CDR3 is TGTGCCAGCTCTCAGGACAGGAACGAGCAGTACTTC.

The rearrangement uses TRBV4-2 and TRBJ1-3; D might be TRBD1 (6 bases). The V gene's germline CDR1 is LGHNA and CDR2 YNFKEQ. This CDR3 has 16 residues. Deletions cut 6 bases from V and 2 bases from J, with 17 bases between. The CDR3 reads CASRPHRTGTGNTIYF. The CDR3, as DNA: TGTGCCAGCAGACCCCATCGCACAGGGACTGGAAACACCATATATTTT.

The chain links TRBV29-1 to TRBJ1-2; D is uncertain. This CDR3 is 14 amino acids long. V was clipped by 0 bases and J by 8 bases, with 16 bases between them. CDR1 is SQVTM and CDR2 is ANQGSEA in the germline V gene. The CDR3 DNA reads as TGCAGCGTTGAAGATCTTTCGGGAGAGGTCGGCTACACCTTC. Translating it yields CSVEDLSGEVGYTF.